Below, one T cell receptor beta chain is given with its context. Following RNA extraction, reverse transcription yielded cDNA that acted as the sequencing template. Generated by immunoSEQ multiplex PCR, the TCRdb table keeps only in-frame clones and is missing some. This table holds 180,000 or so clones, 58% found once. As for treatment: oral pan-JAK inhibitor, 5-10 mg twice daily. Researchers took lesional scalp punch biopsies and peripheral blood from people who were alopecia areata patients. The record originates from a study of CD8+ T cells in alopecia areata. Study as a whole: Percentage of affected scalp area was the basis on which treated patients' severity was scored.

Germline-derived CDR1 and CDR2 are SGDLS and YYNGEE. V gave up 3 bases and J gave up 0 bases; unmatched junction bases: 5. The CDR3 length is 15 residues. The chain carries TRBV9 and TRBJ2-7; 8 bases are a match to TRBD1. This clonotype originated in a human donor with alopecia areata. Sequencing used CD4+ T cells sorted from blood, obtained at week 24, from a patient treated with tofacitinib. CDR3 amino acids: CASSANDRGSYEQYF. The CDR3 region has the DNA TGTGCCAGCAGCGCCAACGACAGGGGCTCCTACGAGCAGTACTTC.